Listed below are T cell receptor beta chains from one sample, sequenced in a study of T cell responses to AZD1222 COVID-19 vaccine. Assay: immunoSEQ multiplex PCR; the TCRdb copy retains only in-frame clones and omits some. The data contain tens of thousands of clones, about 92% of them singletons. The sample here was peripheral blood, taken 28 days after the second AZD1222 dose. The receptor source for this set is an adult who received the AZD1222 COVID-19 vaccine. Each CDR3 is given with its conserved first and last residue. A D gene is named only where the DNA matches it firmly. Not every row has a clone size; where given, it reads once, few, many or a size class.

j_call clone_size d_call v_call cdr3_nt cdr3_aa
TRBJ2-2 NA TRBD2 TRBV11-3 TGTGCCAGCAGCAGGGGACTAGCGGGATTCGGGGAGCTGTTTTTT CASSRGLAGFGELFF
TRBJ2-5 NA TRBD2 TRBV7-2 TGTGCCAGCAGCCAAGCGGGGGGGCGAGGAGAGACCCAGTACTTC CASSQAGGRGETQYF
TRBJ1-2 NA NA TRBV12-3/TRBV12-4 TGTGCCAGCCAAACCCACGGTAACTATGGCTACACCTTC CASQTHGNYGYTF
TRBJ2-3 NA TRBD1 TRBV19 TGTGCCAGTAGTATCGGGACAGGAGAGGGCACAGATACGCAGTATTTT CASSIGTGEGTDTQYF
TRBJ2-1 NA TRBD2 TRBV28 TGTGCCAGCAGCCGACTGGGGCGGGGGTTGAATGAGCAGTTCTTC CASSRLGRGLNEQFF
TRBJ2-7 once TRBD2 TRBV5-6 TGTGCCAGCAGCCTAGGTCTAGCGGCCCCCGAGGGGTACTTC CASSLGLAAPEGYF
TRBJ1-1 NA NA TRBV6-5 TGTGCCAGCAGTTACTCGGGAGGCAGTGAAGCTTTCTTT CASSYSGGSEAFF
TRBJ1-2 NA NA TRBV19 TGTGCCAGTAGTTTCGGTGGAGCTTATGGCTACACCTTC CASSFGGAYGYTF
TRBJ1-1 once NA TRBV30 TGTGCCTGGAGCCGAAGGGAGGGGAGAGCTTTCTTT CAWSRREGRAFF
TRBJ1-5 NA NA TRBV3-1/TRBV3-2 TGTGCCAGCAGCCAAGTAAGGGATAGCAATCAGCCCCAGCATTTT CASSQVRDSNQPQHF